This T cell receptor (beta chain) was recovered during a study of PD-L1 blockade in urothelial cancer. About the study: Blood samples contained a median about 140,000 T cells.

The time point here: pretreatment peripheral blood. Spiking each PCR with synthetic TCR analog templates was performed. Repertoires were generated with immunoSEQ multiplex PCR, while TCRdb's copy carries only in-frame clones and drops some. In the table there are 100,000 to 150,000 clones, around 84% of which are singletons. The V gene end was trimmed by 11 bases and the J gene end by 0 bases; junction bases not matched to a gene: 10. There are 14 residues in the CDR3. CDR1 is MNHNS, CDR2 SASEGT, per germline. The source of this sequence is a man aged 45-65 years with urothelial cancer. V and J are TRBV6-1 and TRBJ2-7; 7 nucleotides line up with TRBD2. The sequencing here drew on PBMCs, taken around atezolizumab (anti-PD-L1) treatment. CDR3 DNA: TGTGCCGCAAAAAGCGGGACGGCCTCCTACGAGCAGTACTTC. Translated, it gives CAAKSGTASYEQYF.